What follows are 16 T cell receptor beta chains derived from one specimen sequenced in a study of OX40 agonist ivuxolimab in advanced cancers. Clones were sequenced by immunoSEQ multiplex PCR, and TCRdb holds only the in-frame ones, with some missing. The table records more than 85,000 clones, approximately 83% of them present only once. The sample was CD4+ or CD8+ T cells sorted from blood, taken in a trial of the OX40 agonist ivuxolimab. The source of these receptors is an adult with an advanced solid tumor such as melanoma, head and neck, liver or kidney cancer.

The gene calls are TRBV5-8 and TRBJ2-7, with D uncertain. The germline V gene has CDR1 SGHTS and CDR2 YDEGEE. The CDR3 is 17 amino acids. V lost 0 bases to trimming and J lost 3 bases, with 19 bases between them. CDR3 protein: CASSLGLLGRINYEQYF. The CDR3 DNA is TGTGCCAGCAGCTTGGGATTGTTAGGACGGATCAACTACGAGCAGTACTTC.

The chain uses TRBV14 and TRBJ2-1, with D unresolved. From germline, CDR1 is SGHDN and CDR2 FVKESK. This CDR3 has 15 amino acids. The V gene lost 3 bases and the J gene lost 1 base, with 10 bases spanning the gap. CDR3: CASSHRLQSYNEQFF. CDR3 nucleotides: TGTGCCAGCAGCCACCGGCTTCAATCCTACAATGAGCAGTTCTTC.

The rearrangement uses TRBV7-2 and TRBJ2-5, with D possibly TRBD1 on 5 matching bases. The ends were cut back, 2 bases at V and 5 bases at J, with 15 bases in the middle. Germline V gene lookup returns CDR1 SGHTA and CDR2 FQGNSA. The CDR3 has 15 amino acids. The CDR3 loop is CASSLFLGARETQYF. The CDR3 coding sequence is TGTGCCAGCAGCTTATTCTTAGGGGCCCGGGAGACCCAGTACTTC.

This chain joins TRBV11-2 and TRBJ1-6; no firm D call. The CDR3 spans 11 residues. CDR1 and CDR2 (germline): SGHAT, FQNNGV. Trimming took 0 bases from V and 10 from J, leaving 1 base between them. CDR3 amino acids: CASSLDSPLHF. For the CDR3, the DNA is TGTGCCAGCAGCTTAGACTCACCCCTCCACTTT.

The rearrangement links TRBV19 to TRBJ2-1, with D uncertain. The CDR3 extends over 13 amino acids. Germline V lookup: CDR1 LNHDA, CDR2 SQIVND (reference sequence). V lost 7 bases and J lost 3, with 10 bases in between. As DNA, the CDR3 is TGTGCCAGTAAAGGCGCGAACTACAATGAGCAGTTCTTC. Its translation: CASKGANYNEQFF.

The rearrangement links TRBV11-2 to TRBJ1-1, with a weak D call TRBD1 (6 bases). Deletions cut 2 bases from V and 10 bases from J, with 14 bases between. From germline, CDR1 is SGHAT and CDR2 FQNNGV. The CDR3 is 13 amino acids. The CDR3 region is CASSLQGRMGAFF. CDR3 nucleotides: TGTGCCAGCAGCTTACAGGGGCGGATGGGAGCTTTCTTT.

The chain links TRBV21-1 to TRBJ2-5; the table's D call, TRBD1, has no DNA check behind it. TRBV21-1 is termed a pseudogene. The CDR3 sequence is 14 residues long. The CDR3 here is CASSNYMGVETQYF. CDR3 nucleotide sequence: TGTGCCAGCAGCAACTATATGGGCGTTGAGACCCAGTACTTC.

The chain is built from TRBV18 and TRBJ2-5; 7 bases line up with TRBD1. Germline CDR1 KGHSH, CDR2 LQKENI. This CDR3 contains 15 residues. The trim removed 2 bases at V and 2 bases at J, leaving 5 bases unmatched. The CDR3 nucleotides are TGTGCCAGCTCACCATTCCGGGACAGTCAAGAGACCCAGTACTTC. Translation: CASSPFRDSQETQYF.

The chain has TRBV5-1 and TRBJ2-1; no clear D. From germline, CDR1 is SGHRS and CDR2 YFSETQ. Between the trimmed V and J ends, which lost 6 bases and 4 bases, there was a span of 11 bases. The CDR3 has 13 residues. In DNA, the CDR3 is TGCGCCAGCAAGCCTAGTGGGTACAATGAGCAGTTCTTC. This encodes CASKPSGYNEQFF.

This clone was counted only a few times. The chain is built from TRBV28 and TRBJ1-2; D is undetermined. This CDR3 has 12 residues. Deletions cut 4 bases from V and 3 bases from J, with 6 bases between. Germline V gene data show CDR1 as MDHEN and CDR2 as SYDVKM. CDR3 residues: CASSWGDYGYTF. The CDR3 coding sequence is TGTGCCAGCAGTTGGGGAGACTATGGCTACACCTTC.

This chain joins TRBV27 and TRBJ1-1; 7 nucleotides align to TRBD1. J gave up 4 bases and V 5 bases, and 4 bases lay outside the gene matches. The CDR3 covers 13 residues. Germline V lookup: CDR1 MNHEY, CDR2 SMNVEV (reference sequence). The CDR3 is CASSGDRATEAFF. The CDR3 nucleotides are TGTGCCAGCAGTGGTGACAGGGCCACTGAAGCTTTCTTT.

The chain recombines TRBV7-6 with TRBJ2-1; TRBD1 matches at 10 bases. The CDR3 contains 13 residues. Germline CDR1 and CDR2: SGHVS and FNYEAQ. J lost 9 bases, V lost 1 base, and 0 bases had no gene match. CDR3 region: CASSLGDRGEQFF. The DNA for the CDR3 is TGTGCCAGCAGCTTAGGGGACAGGGGTGAGCAGTTCTTC.

The chain combines TRBV28 with TRBJ1-2, with D unresolved. There are 11 residues in the CDR3. Trimming stripped 6 bases from V and 2 bases from J, with 4 bases between. Germline values: CDR1 MDHEN, CDR2 SYDVKM. The CDR3 DNA sequence: TGTGCCAGCAGCTTAAACTATGGCTACACCTTC. Protein product: CASSLNYGYTF.

The V call is TRBV12-5, the J call TRBJ2-1, with D possibly matching TRBD1 (5 bases). V dropped 7 bases and J dropped 6 bases, with 13 bases sitting between them. Germline CDR1 and CDR2: LGHNT and FRNRAP. The CDR3 runs to 13 residues. CDR3 bases: TGTGCTAGTGCCGAAAGGGGTGGCAATGAGCAGTTCTTC. It is translated as CASAERGGNEQFF.

V is TRBV30 and J is TRBJ1-3; D remains unclear. Per germline, CDR1 GTSNPN and CDR2 SVGIG (reference sequence). V lost 5 bases to trimming and J lost 0 bases, with 2 bases between them. The CDR3 loop spans 11 amino acids. The CDR3, as DNA: TGTGCCTGGGGCTCTGGAAACACCATATATTTT. It translates to CAWGSGNTIYF.

This clone was observed a single time. This sequence joins TRBV6-5 and TRBJ2-7, with 7 nucleotides matching TRBD1. Germline assignment: CDR1 MNHEY and CDR2 SVGAGI. CDR3 length equals 15 residues. The trim removed 6 bases at V and 6 bases at J, leaving 14 bases unmatched. CDR3 residues: CASRYYRGPLGEQYF. In DNA form, the CDR3 reads TGTGCCAGCAGATATTACAGGGGTCCCCTTGGCGAGCAGTACTTC.